This is a list of T cell receptor beta chains from one sample in a study of T cells after yellow fever vaccination. TCRdb redid the calling of the 5' RACE reads with MiXCR, one entry per CDR3 protein. Among 250,000 or so distinct CDR3 sequences listed, about 3.7% were seen once. The sequences come from PBMCs, collected 15 days after the yellow fever booster vaccination. The source of these receptors is a man aged 18 to 35 who received the YFV17D yellow fever vaccine. Each CDR3 is given with its conserved first and last residue. A D gene is named only where the DNA matches it firmly. Size is stated as once, few, many, or a class for an expanded clone.

D gene | J gene | clone size | V gene | CDR3 DNA | CDR3 protein
NA | TRBJ1-5 | many | TRBV24-1 | TGTGCCACCAGTGTGGGGTGGCATCAGCCCCAGCATTTT | CATSVGWHQPQHF
TRBD2 | TRBJ2-7 | many | TRBV20-1 | TGCAGTGCAGCCGTATCCCAGGACCGAACGGGGGGCGAGCAGTACTTC | CSAAVSQDRTGGEQYF
NA | TRBJ1-5 | many | TRBV19 | TGTGCCAGTAGTATAGATCCCACTGGGAATCAGCCCCAGCATTTT | CASSIDPTGNQPQHF
TRBD1 | TRBJ2-7 | few | TRBV5-1 | TGCGCCAGCAGCGGGACAGGGCGGGGCTCCTACGAGCAGTACTTC | CASSGTGRGSYEQYF
TRBD1 | TRBJ2-7 | many | TRBV3-1 | TGTGCCAGCAGCACCTCCGGGACAGGGGGCGAGCAGTACTTC | CASSTSGTGGEQYF
TRBD1 | TRBJ2-2 | many | TRBV6-5 | TGTGCCAGCAGTAGGGGACAGGCGAACACCGGGGAGCTGTTTTTT | CASSRGQANTGELFF
NA | TRBJ1-6 | many | TRBV7-9 | TGTGCCAGCAGCTTAGCGCAGATTAATTCACCCCTCCACTTT | CASSLAQINSPLHF
NA | TRBJ1-2 | many | TRBV5-1 | TGCGCCAGCAGCTTGGACCCAGGGATTCCGAATGGCTACACCTTC | CASSLDPGIPNGYTF
NA | TRBJ2-1 | few | TRBV20-1 | TGCAGTGCTAGAGACAGGGTGGGCCACAATGAGCAGTTCTTC | CSARDRVGHNEQFF
TRBD1 | TRBJ2-2 | few | TRBV5-1 | TGCGCCAGCAGTTCGACAGGGCCCGGGGAGCTGTTTTTT | CASSSTGPGELFF
NA | TRBJ2-7 | few | TRBV11-2 | TGTGCCAGCAGCTTACGACCGGTTACCTTCAGACGGTTAGACTACGAGCAGTACTTC | CASSLRPVTFRRLDYEQYF
TRBD1 | TRBJ2-3 | many | TRBV7-2 | TGTGCCAGCAGCTACACAGGGGGCCACGCAGATACGCAGTATTTT | CASSYTGGHADTQYF
NA | TRBJ2-1 | many | TRBV12-3/TRBV12-4 | TGTGCCAGCAGCACCACTAGCTACAATGAGCAGTTCTTC | CASSTTSYNEQFF
TRBD1 | TRBJ2-2 | many | TRBV5-1 | TGCGCCAGCAGCTTGGACAGGGGGTTAACCACCGGGGAGCTGTTTTTT | CASSLDRGLTTGELFF
NA | TRBJ2-5 | many | TRBV4-1 | TGCGCCAGCAGCCAAGTAGACAGGCAGCACCAAGAGACCCAGTACTTC | CASSQVDRQHQETQYF
NA | TRBJ1-4 | many | TRBV5-1 | TGCGCCAGCAGCTTGGATCGGGGTTGGGGTGAAAAACTGTTTTTT | CASSLDRGWGEKLFF
NA | TRBJ1-2 | many | TRBV7-2 | TGTGCCAGCAGCTTAACTCAGGGAAGGAGCGGTGGCTACACCTTC | CASSLTQGRSGGYTF
NA | TRBJ2-2 | many | TRBV20-1 | TGCAGTGCTAGTGCAGACTGGCCCGGGGAGCTGTTTTTT | CSASADWPGELFF
TRBD1 | TRBJ1-1 | many | TRBV5-1 | TGCGCCAGCAGCCCCGGGACAGGGGGCTCTGAAGCTTTCTTT | CASSPGTGGSEAFF
NA | TRBJ2-2 | many | TRBV11-2 | TGTGCCAGCAGCCAAAGGGCCTACGGGGCCGGGGAGCTGTTTTTT | CASSQRAYGAGELFF
NA | TRBJ1-2 | many | TRBV5-1 | TGCGCCAGCAGCTTGGTCGGGGGCGGCTACACCTTC | CASSLVGGGYTF
TRBD2 | TRBJ2-7 | many | TRBV12-3/TRBV12-4 | TGTGCCAGCAGAACCGGGACTAGGAACAGAGAGCAGTACTTC | CASRTGTRNREQYF
TRBD1 | TRBJ1-2 | many | TRBV4-3 | TGCGCCAGCAGCCCCCAGGGGGCCCATGGCTACACCTTC | CASSPQGAHGYTF
TRBD2 | TRBJ2-5 | many | TRBV7-2 | TGTGCCAGCAGCTTAGCGGTGTCTAGCGGGGGGGAGACCCAGTACTTC | CASSLAVSSGGETQYF
NA | TRBJ1-5 | many | TRBV9 | TGTGCCAGCAGCGTCGCGGACAGTTATCAGCCCCAGCATTTT | CASSVADSYQPQHF
NA | TRBJ1-2 | few | TRBV9 | TGTGCCAGCAGCGCGGACAGCTCTGTTAACTATGGCTACACCTTC | CASSADSSVNYGYTF
TRBD2 | TRBJ2-2 | many | TRBV12-3/TRBV12-4 | TGTGCCAGCGGGCTAGCGGGGGGGCCAGGCACCGGGGAGCTGTTTTTT | CASGLAGGPGTGELFF
NA | TRBJ2-7 | many | TRBV7-2 | TGTGCCAGCAGTGCGGACTGGGGCGCTACCTACGAGCAGTACTTC | CASSADWGATYEQYF
NA | TRBJ1-1 | many | TRBV27 | TGTGCCAGCAGTCAGGGGATTGAAGCTTTCTTT | CASSQGIEAFF
NA | TRBJ1-5 | many | TRBV10-3 | TGTGCCATCAGTGACGAGGAGGGACAGCCCCAGCATTTT | CAISDEEGQPQHF